This is a list of T cell receptor beta chains from one sample in a study of human T cells and chemical hapten exposure. TCRdb redid the calling of the RACE reads with MiXCR, one entry per CDR3 protein. The sample shows about 180,000 distinct CDR3 sequences, 30% of them seen only once. The sample in question was whole blood, obtained in connection with sensitization to the hapten diphenylcyclopropenone (DPC). All receptors come from a woman aged 25 to 39 with alopecia areata. Some clones in this sample may be carry-over from other donors' samples. Both conserved end residues are part of each CDR3. A D gene is named only where the DNA matches it firmly. Not all rows give a size; the values are once, few, many and, for expanded clones, a class.

clone size	V gene	J gene	D gene	CDR3 protein	CDR3 DNA
few	TRBV7-2	TRBJ2-5	-	CASSRDSQETQYF	TGTGCCAGCAGCAGAGACAGTCAAGAGACCCAGTACTTC
-	TRBV4-3	TRBJ2-2	-	CASSQDPRGHGELFF	TGCGCCAGCAGCCAAGATCCGAGGGGCCACGGGGAGCTGTTTTTT
-	TRBV27	TRBJ2-1	-	CASSLQRGSRNEQFF	TGTGCCAGCAGTTTACAAAGGGGGAGTCGAAATGAGCAGTTCTTC
-	TRBV28	TRBJ2-2	-	CASSLSDFLNTGELFF	TGTGCCAGCAGTTTATCGGATTTCTTGAACACCGGGGAGCTGTTTTTT
few	TRBV29-1	TRBJ1-1	-	CSFDLGLGNTEAFF	TGCAGCTTCGATTTGGGTTTGGGGAACACTGAAGCTTTCTTT
few	TRBV18	TRBJ2-3	-	CASSPLRAARNSTDTQYF	TGTGCCAGCTCACCACTCCGCGCGGCTAGGAACAGCACAGATACGCAGTATTTT
-	TRBV5-1	TRBJ2-5	-	CASSFEVSEGTQYF	TGCGCCAGCAGCTTCGAGGTCAGCGAGGGGACCCAGTACTTC
few	TRBV6-6	TRBJ2-3	-	CASSRGDTQYF	TGTGCCAGCAGTAGAGGCGATACGCAGTATTTT
-	TRBV29-1	TRBJ2-7	TRBD1	CSVPGTGVYEQYF	TGCAGCGTCCCCGGGACAGGGGTTTACGAGCAGTACTTC
-	TRBV7-2	TRBJ1-3	-	CASRPMEGDTIYF	TGTGCCAGCAGGCCAATGGAAGGGGACACCATATATTTT
once	TRBV29-1	TRBJ2-4	-	CSVPGIGPGNIQYF	TGCAGCGTCCCAGGGATAGGGCCGGGAAACATTCAGTACTTC
few	TRBV7-2	TRBJ1-5	-	CASSLNGQPQHF	TGTGCCAGCAGCTTAAACGGCCAGCCCCAGCATTTT
-	TRBV5-1	TRBJ2-3	-	CASSGRPGQGRTSGSTDTQYF	TGCGCCAGCAGCGGAAGGCCGGGACAGGGGAGGACTAGCGGTAGCACAGATACGCAGTATTTT
few	TRBV18	TRBJ2-1	TRBD2	CASSPRASGGPYNEQFF	TGTGCCAGCTCACCACGGGCTAGCGGGGGGCCTTACAATGAGCAGTTCTTC
-	TRBV19	TRBJ2-3	TRBD2	CASSIDVAGSTDTQYF	TGTGCCAGTAGTATAGATGTAGCGGGGAGCACAGATACGCAGTATTTT
-	TRBV7-6	TRBJ1-6	TRBD1	CASSRGQGKNSPLHF	TGTGCCAGCAGCAGGGGACAGGGGAAAAATTCACCCCTCCACTTT
-	TRBV29-1	TRBJ2-1	-	CSVPGVSSYNEQFF	TGCAGCGTACCAGGGGTTAGCTCCTACAATGAGCAGTTCTTC
-	TRBV2	TRBJ1-5	-	CASSDDNQPQHF	TGTGCCAGCAGCGATGATAATCAGCCCCAGCATTTT
-	TRBV7-9	TRBJ2-1	-	CASSSIRGEQFF	TGTGCCAGCAGCTCAATTAGGGGGGAGCAGTTCTTC
-	TRBV28	TRBJ1-5	TRBD1	CASSPYDRVGAPQHF	TGTGCCAGCAGTCCCTATGACAGGGTGGGTGCTCCCCAGCATTTT
-	TRBV4-1	TRBJ2-1	TRBD2	CASSQGEGTYNEQFF	TGCGCCAGCAGCCAAGGGGAGGGTACCTACAATGAGCAGTTCTTC
-	TRBV6-6	TRBJ1-4	-	CASSYEGGDEKLFF	TGTGCCAGCAGTTACGAGGGAGGGGATGAAAAACTGTTTTTT
-	TRBV4-3	TRBJ1-6	-	CASSQTRVDPGSPLHF	TGCGCCAGCAGCCAAACCCGAGTGGATCCGGGGTCACCCCTCCACTTT
few	TRBV29-1	TRBJ2-2	TRBD2	CSVGLAGGNTGELFF	TGCAGCGTTGGTCTAGCGGGAGGGAACACCGGGGAGCTGTTTTTT
-	TRBV18	TRBJ1-2	-	CASSPPSVSPNYGYTF	TGTGCCAGCTCACCACCGTCTGTCAGCCCTAACTATGGCTACACCTTC
-	TRBV12-3/TRBV12-4	TRBJ1-1	-	CASRLNTDTEAFF	TGTGCCAGCAGACTCAACACGGACACTGAAGCTTTCTTT
few	TRBV28	TRBJ1-6	-	CASSSLDLHF	TGTGCCAGCAGCTCCCTTGACCTCCACTTT
-	TRBV5-1	TRBJ2-1	-	CASSWGRDTAVDEQFF	TGCGCCAGCAGCTGGGGACGAGATACAGCGGTGGATGAGCAGTTCTTC
-	TRBV29-1	TRBJ1-1	TRBD1	CSVTTGTTEAFF	TGCAGCGTCACGACAGGGACCACTGAAGCTTTCTTT
-	TRBV7-9	TRBJ1-1	TRBD1	CASSSGGGGEAFF	TGTGCCAGCAGCTCAGGGGGCGGGGGTGAAGCTTTCTTT
few	TRBV13	TRBJ1-1	-	CASSSLMTGEAFF	TGTGCCAGCAGCTCGCTCATGACCGGGGAAGCTTTCTTT
-	TRBV5-4	TRBJ2-3	-	CASSTGGADTQYF	TGTGCCAGCAGCACCGGAGGAGCAGATACGCAGTATTTT
few	TRBV10-3	TRBJ2-7	TRBD2	CAIRPTLAGHYEQYF	TGTGCCATCAGGCCCACACTAGCGGGACATTACGAGCAGTACTTC
-	TRBV28	TRBJ2-1	TRBD1	CASTRDRSSYNEQFF	TGTGCCAGCACTCGGGACAGGAGCTCCTACAATGAGCAGTTCTTC
-	TRBV5-1	TRBJ2-7	TRBD1	CASSTGQGEHEQYF	TGCGCCAGCAGCACCGGACAGGGAGAGCACGAGCAGTACTTC
-	TRBV20-1	TRBJ2-1	-	CSARAGLNNEQFF	TGCAGTGCTAGAGCGGGACTGAACAATGAGCAGTTCTTC
-	TRBV6-2/TRBV6-3	TRBJ1-1	-	CASTQGNTEAFF	TGTGCCAGCACCCAGGGCAACACTGAAGCTTTCTTT
few	TRBV6-2/TRBV6-3	TRBJ1-1	TRBD1	CASSYTGRTGWFF	TGTGCCAGCAGTTACACGGGTCGGACAGGGTGGTTCTTT
-	TRBV6-2/TRBV6-3	TRBJ2-5	-	CASRAGQETQYF	TGTGCCAGCCGTGCTGGGCAGGAGACCCAGTACTTC
-	TRBV29-1	TRBJ2-7	-	CSVSGQTYEQYF	TGCAGCGTTTCAGGACAGACCTACGAGCAGTACTTC
once	TRBV6-2/TRBV6-3	TRBJ1-2	-	CASSSGRGYTF	TGTGCCAGCAGTTCGGGGAGAGGCTACACCTTC
-	TRBV29-1	TRBJ2-7	TRBD2	CSVGLAGASEQYF	TGCAGCGTTGGACTAGCGGGAGCCAGCGAGCAGTACTTC
few	TRBV6-9	TRBJ2-7	TRBD1	CASSGQGAVEQYF	TGTGCCAGCAGTGGACAGGGGGCTGTCGAGCAGTACTTC
few	TRBV7-6	TRBJ2-7	-	CASSTATGTEQYF	TGTGCCAGCAGCACTGCTACCGGGACCGAGCAGTACTTC
-	TRBV20-1	TRBJ2-4	-	CSPKDGVAKNIQYF	TGCAGTCCAAAAGACGGGGTGGCCAAAAACATTCAGTACTTC